The 7 T cell receptor beta chains presented below share a single source sample, sequenced in a study of T cell repertoires in cytomegalovirus infection. MiXCR was run by TCRdb on the reads, yielding one entry per CDR3 protein. The sample shows roughly 640,000 distinct CDR3 sequences, approximately 25% of them seen only once. The sequencing sample was made of CD8+ T cells from PBMCs. Receptors originate from a human donor in good health (CMV status not recorded). Some clones in this sample may be carry-over from other donors' samples.

As concerns this clonotype: Possible read error: a much larger clone is one base away. The conserved final phenylalanine or tryptophan is absent from the CDR3, which likely points to a read error. V gene TRBV5-6 combines with J gene TRBJ2-1, with D maybe TRBD1 (5 bases). The CDR3 has 13 amino acids. The ends were cut back, 1 base at V and 5 bases at J, with 7 bases in the middle. Looked up from germline, CDR1 is SGHDT and CDR2 is YYEEEE. The CDR3: CASSLSRDNEQFS. CDR3 in DNA: TGTGCCAGCAGCTTGTCCAGGGACAATGAGCAGTTCTCC.

This clonotype appeared many times. This rearrangement joins TRBV7-6 to TRBJ2-3; 13 bases are shared with TRBD2. CDR1 is SGHVS and CDR2 is FNYEAQ in the germline V gene. V gave up 3 bases and J gave up 0 bases; unmatched junction bases: 6. CDR3 length equals 18 residues. The CDR3 region has the DNA TGTGCCAGCAGCTTTTTACTAGCGGGGGGGACGAGCACAGATACGCAGTATTTT. Amino acid sequence: CASSFLLAGGTSTDTQYF.

The table lists this clonotype with a few counts. The V gene is TRBV14, the J gene TRBJ1-1; D is possibly TRBD1 (5 bases). This CDR3 comprises 17 residues. The V end lost 2 bases, the J end lost 0 bases, and 16 bases lay between the germline ends. CDR1 and CDR2 from the germline V gene are SGHDN and FVKESK. The CDR3 bases are TGTGCCAGCAGCCAATATCGGCAGGGAGGGATGAACACTGAAGCTTTCTTT. It translates to CASSQYRQGGMNTEAFF.

Of note for this clonotype: This sequence may be a read error, since a much larger clone differs from it by one base. V and J are TRBV2 and TRBJ2-3; maybe TRBD2 (5 bases). Deletions cut 6 bases from V and 0 bases from J, with 16 bases between. The CDR3 extends over 16 amino acids. Germline V CDR1 and CDR2: SNHLY, FYNNEI. DNA of the CDR3: TGTGCCAGCAGAGGGAGATCCACCCAAAGCACAGATACGCAGTATTTT. Its translation is CASRGRSTQSTDTQYF.

The chain uses TRBV3-1 and TRBJ2-4; TRBD2 matches 7 bases. CDR1 LGHDT and CDR2 YNNKEL come from the germline V gene (reference sequence). There are 16 residues in the CDR3. The J segment lost 6 bases and the V segment lost 4 bases, leaving 12 bases of the junction unmatched. CDR3 DNA sequence: TGTGCCAGCAGCCGAGAGAGGAACCGCGGGGGAAACATTCAGTACTTC. Translation: CASSRERNRGGNIQYF.

The CDR3 region is CASSFLDKTDTQYF. CDR3 DNA sequence: TGTGCCAGCAGTTTCCTCGACAAGACAGATACGCAGTATTTT. This chain uses TRBV27 with TRBJ2-3; D is uncertain. Deletions cut 3 bases from V and 3 bases from J, with 10 bases between. This CDR3 has 14 residues. Germline loops: CDR1 MNHEY, CDR2 SMNVEV (reference sequence).

This clonotype has a handful of counts. The chain uses TRBV6-5 and TRBJ1-1, with D perhaps matching TRBD1 (6 bases). The CDR3 covers 12 residues. The V end lost 2 bases, the J end lost 7 bases, and 8 bases lay between the germline ends. From germline, CDR1 is MNHEY and CDR2 SVGAGI. The CDR3 sequence is CASSYEGVEAFF. The CDR3 DNA follows: TGTGCCAGCAGTTACGAGGGGGTTGAAGCTTTCTTT.